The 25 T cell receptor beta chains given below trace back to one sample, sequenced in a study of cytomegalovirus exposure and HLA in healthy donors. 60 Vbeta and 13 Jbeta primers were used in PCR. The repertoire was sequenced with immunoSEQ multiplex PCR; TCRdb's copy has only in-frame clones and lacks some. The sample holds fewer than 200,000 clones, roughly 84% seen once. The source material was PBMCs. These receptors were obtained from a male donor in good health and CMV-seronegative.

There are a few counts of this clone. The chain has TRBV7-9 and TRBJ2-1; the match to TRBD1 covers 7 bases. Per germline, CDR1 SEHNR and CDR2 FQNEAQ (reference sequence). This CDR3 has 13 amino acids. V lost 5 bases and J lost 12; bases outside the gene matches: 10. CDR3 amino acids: CASSRIPDRAQFF. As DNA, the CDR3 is TGTGCCAGCAGCCGTATCCCAGACAGGGCGCAGTTCTTC.

DNA of the CDR3: TGTGCCACCAGCAGAAATTTGGCGGGACTCACAGATACGCAGTATTTT. Amino acid sequence: CATSRNLAGLTDTQYF. The genes are TRBV15 and TRBJ2-3, with D perhaps TRBD2 (6 bases). This CDR3 has 16 amino acids. The germline V and J ends were trimmed by 2 bases and 2 bases, with 14 bases remaining between them. The germline V gene encodes CDR1 LNHNV and CDR2 YYDKDF (reference sequence).

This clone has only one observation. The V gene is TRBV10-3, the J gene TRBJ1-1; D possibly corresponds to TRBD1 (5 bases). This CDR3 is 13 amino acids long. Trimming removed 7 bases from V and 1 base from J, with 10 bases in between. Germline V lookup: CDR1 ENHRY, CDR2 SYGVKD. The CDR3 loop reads CAINNGGNTEAFF. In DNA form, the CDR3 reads TGTGCCATCAATAACGGGGGGAACACTGAAGCTTTCTTT.

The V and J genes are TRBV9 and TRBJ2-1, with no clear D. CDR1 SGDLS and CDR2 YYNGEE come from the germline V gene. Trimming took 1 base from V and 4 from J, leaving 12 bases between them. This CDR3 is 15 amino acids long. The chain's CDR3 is CASSVSSERYNEQFF. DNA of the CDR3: TGTGCCAGCAGCGTAAGTTCGGAGAGATACAATGAGCAGTTCTTC.

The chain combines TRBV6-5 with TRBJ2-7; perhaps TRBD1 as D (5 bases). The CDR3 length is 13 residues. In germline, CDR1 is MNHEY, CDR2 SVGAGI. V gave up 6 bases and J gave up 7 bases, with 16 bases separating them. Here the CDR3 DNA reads TGTGCCAGCAGAACCATTCAGGGTGGAGAGCAGTACTTC. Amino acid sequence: CASRTIQGGEQYF.

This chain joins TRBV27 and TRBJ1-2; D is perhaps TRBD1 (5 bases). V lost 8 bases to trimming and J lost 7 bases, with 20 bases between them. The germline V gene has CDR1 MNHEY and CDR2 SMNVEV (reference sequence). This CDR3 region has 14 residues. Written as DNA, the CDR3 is TGTGCCAGCGGACTAAGTGGGGGACTCTCTGGCTACACCTTC. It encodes CASGLSGGLSGYTF.

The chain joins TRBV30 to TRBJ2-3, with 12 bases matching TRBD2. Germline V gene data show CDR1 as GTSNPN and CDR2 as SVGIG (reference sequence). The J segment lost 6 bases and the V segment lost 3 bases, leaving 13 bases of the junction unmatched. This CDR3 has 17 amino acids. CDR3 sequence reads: CAWRPSQGLAGYDTQYF. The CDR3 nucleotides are TGTGCCTGGAGACCAAGCCAAGGACTAGCGGGATACGATACGCAGTATTTT.

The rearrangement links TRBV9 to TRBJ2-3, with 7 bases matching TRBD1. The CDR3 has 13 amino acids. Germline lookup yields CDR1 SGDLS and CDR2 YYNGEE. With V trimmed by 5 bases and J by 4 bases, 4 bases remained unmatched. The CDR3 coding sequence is TGTGCCAGCAGGGAAGGGGGCGCAGATACGCAGTATTTT. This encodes CASREGGADTQYF.

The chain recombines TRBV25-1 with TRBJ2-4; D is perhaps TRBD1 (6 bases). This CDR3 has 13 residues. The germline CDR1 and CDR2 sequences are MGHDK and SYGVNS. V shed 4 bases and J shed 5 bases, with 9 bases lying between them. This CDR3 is CASSVGQENIQYF. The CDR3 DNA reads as TGTGCCAGCAGTGTGGGACAAGAAAACATTCAGTACTTC.

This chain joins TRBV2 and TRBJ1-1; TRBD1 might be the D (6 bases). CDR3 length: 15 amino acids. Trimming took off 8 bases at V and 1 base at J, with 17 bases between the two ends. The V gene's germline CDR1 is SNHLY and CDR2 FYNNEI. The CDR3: CASVIRGGGNTEAFF. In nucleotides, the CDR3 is TGTGCCAGCGTTATAAGGGGAGGGGGGAACACTGAAGCTTTCTTT.

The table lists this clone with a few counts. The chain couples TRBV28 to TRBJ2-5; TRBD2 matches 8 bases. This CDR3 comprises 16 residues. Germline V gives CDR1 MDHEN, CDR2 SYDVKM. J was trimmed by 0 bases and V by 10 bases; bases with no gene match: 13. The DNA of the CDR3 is TGTGCCACCTCACAGGCGCTAGCGGGTTACCAAGAGACCCAGTACTTC. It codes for CATSQALAGYQETQYF.

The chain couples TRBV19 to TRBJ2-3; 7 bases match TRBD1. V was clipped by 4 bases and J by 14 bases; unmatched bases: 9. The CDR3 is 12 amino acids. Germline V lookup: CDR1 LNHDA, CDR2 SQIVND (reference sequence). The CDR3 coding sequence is TGTGCCAGTAGTACATCGACAGGGCGGTTGTATTTT. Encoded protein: CASSTSTGRLYF.

The CDR3 DNA is TGTGCCAGCAGCCCAACCCGGGACTTGTCGGGGAACACCGGGGAGCTGTTTTTT. It encodes CASSPTRDLSGNTGELFF. This chain links TRBV9 with TRBJ2-2; D is possibly TRBD2 (6 bases). The germline gives CDR1 SGDLS, CDR2 YYNGEE. The CDR3 runs 18 residues. V gave up 4 bases and J gave up 1 base, with 20 bases separating them. Full variable domain (missing parts from reference TRBV9 and TRBJ2-2): DSGVTQTPKHLITATGQRVTLRCSPRSGDLSVYWYQQSLDQGLQFLIQYYNGEERAKGNILERFSAQQFPDLHSELNLSSLELGDSALYFCASSPTRDLSGNTGELFFGEGSRLTVL.

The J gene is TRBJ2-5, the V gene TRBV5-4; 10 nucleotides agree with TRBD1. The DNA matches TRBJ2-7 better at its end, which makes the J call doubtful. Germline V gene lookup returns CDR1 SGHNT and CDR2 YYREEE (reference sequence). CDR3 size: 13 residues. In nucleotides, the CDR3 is TGTGCCAGCAGCTATGGGACAGGGGTCGAGCAGTACTTC. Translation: CASSYGTGVEQYF.

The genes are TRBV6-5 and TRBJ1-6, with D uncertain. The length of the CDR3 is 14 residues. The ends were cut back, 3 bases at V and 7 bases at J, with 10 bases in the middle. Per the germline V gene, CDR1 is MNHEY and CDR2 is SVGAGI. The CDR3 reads CASSYEPRNSPLHF. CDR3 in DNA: TGTGCCAGCAGTTATGAACCGCGGAATTCACCCCTCCACTTT.

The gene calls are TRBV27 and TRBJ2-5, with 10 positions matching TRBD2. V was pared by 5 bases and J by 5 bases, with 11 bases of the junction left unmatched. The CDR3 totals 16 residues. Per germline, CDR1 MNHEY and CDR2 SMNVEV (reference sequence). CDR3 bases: TGTGCCAGCAGTCCCAATCCTAGCGGGAGCGGCGAGACCCAGTACTTC. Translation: CASSPNPSGSGETQYF.

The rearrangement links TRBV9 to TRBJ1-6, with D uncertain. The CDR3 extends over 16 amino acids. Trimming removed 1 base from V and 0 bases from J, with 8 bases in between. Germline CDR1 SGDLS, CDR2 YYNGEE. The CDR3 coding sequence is TGTGCCAGCAGCGTACGGCAGGACTCCTATAATTCACCCCTCCACTTT. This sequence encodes CASSVRQDSYNSPLHF. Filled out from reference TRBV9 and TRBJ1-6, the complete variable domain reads DSGVTQTPKHLITATGQRVTLRCSPRSGDLSVYWYQQSLDQGLQFLIQYYNGEERAKGNILERFSAQQFPDLHSELNLSSLELGDSALYFCASSVRQDSYNSPLHFGNGTRLTVT.

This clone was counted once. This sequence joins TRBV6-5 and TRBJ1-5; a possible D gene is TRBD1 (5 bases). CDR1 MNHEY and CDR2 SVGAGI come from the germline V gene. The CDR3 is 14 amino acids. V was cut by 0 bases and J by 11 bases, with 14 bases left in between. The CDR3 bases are TGTGCCAGCAGTTACTCGTGGGGGGAGAGGTCCCAGCATTTT. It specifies CASSYSWGERSQHF.

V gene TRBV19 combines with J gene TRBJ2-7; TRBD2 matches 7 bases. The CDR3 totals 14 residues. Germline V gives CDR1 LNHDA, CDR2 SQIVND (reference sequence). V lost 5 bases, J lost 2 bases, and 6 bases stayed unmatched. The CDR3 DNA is TGTGCCAGTAGTTCCCGACTAGCCCCCTACGAGCAGTACTTC. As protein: CASSSRLAPYEQYF.

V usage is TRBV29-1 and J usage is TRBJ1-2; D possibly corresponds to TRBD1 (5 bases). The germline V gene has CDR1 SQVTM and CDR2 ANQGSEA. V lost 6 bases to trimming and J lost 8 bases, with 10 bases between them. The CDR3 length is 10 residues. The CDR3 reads CSVGGGGYTF. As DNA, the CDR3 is TGCAGCGTGGGGGGTGGGGGCTACACCTTC.

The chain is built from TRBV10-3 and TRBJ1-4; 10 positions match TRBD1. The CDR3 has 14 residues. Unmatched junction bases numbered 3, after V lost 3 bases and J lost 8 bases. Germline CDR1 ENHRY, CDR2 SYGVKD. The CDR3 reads CAISEDRGREKLFF. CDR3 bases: TGTGCCATCAGTGAAGACAGGGGGCGGGAAAAACTGTTTTTT.

This chain's CDR3 is CASSGRVNQPQHF. CDR3 nucleotides: TGTGCCAGCAGTGGCAGGGTCAATCAGCCCCAGCATTTT. The rearrangement joins TRBV28 to TRBJ1-5, with TRBD1 as a possible D gene (5 bases). V lost 5 bases and J 3 bases, leaving 8 bases between the germline ends. The CDR3 extends over 13 amino acids. Germline CDR1 is MDHEN and CDR2 is SYDVKM.

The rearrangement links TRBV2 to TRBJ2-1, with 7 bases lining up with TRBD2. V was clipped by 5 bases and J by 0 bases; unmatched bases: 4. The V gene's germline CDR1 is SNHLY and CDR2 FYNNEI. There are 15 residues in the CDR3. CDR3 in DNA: TGTGCCAGCAGTACCAGCGGGATCTCCTACAATGAGCAGTTCTTC. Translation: CASSTSGISYNEQFF.

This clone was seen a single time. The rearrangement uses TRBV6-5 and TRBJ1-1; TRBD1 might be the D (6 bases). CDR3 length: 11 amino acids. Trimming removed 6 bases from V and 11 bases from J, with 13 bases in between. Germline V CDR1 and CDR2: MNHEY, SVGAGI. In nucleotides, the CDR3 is TGTGCCAGCAGAGGGGGGGGTCGGGCTTTCTTT. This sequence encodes CASRGGGRAFF.

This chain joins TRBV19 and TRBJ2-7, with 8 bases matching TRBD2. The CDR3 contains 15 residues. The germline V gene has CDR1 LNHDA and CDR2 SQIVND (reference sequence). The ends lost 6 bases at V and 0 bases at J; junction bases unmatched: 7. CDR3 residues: CASSILAEPSYEQYF. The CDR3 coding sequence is TGTGCCAGTAGCATACTAGCGGAACCCTCCTACGAGCAGTACTTC.